Shown below are 27 T cell receptor beta chains from a single sample sequenced in a study of T cell repertoires in aging, cancer and after chemotherapy. TCR beta rearrangements were amplified from peripheral blood genomic DNA. Multiplex touch-down PCR with TRB-A/B primers amplified rearranged V-D-J TRB sequences. In TCRdb, the multiplex PCR reads were re-called with MiXCR into one record per CDR3 protein. The data hold about 10,000 distinct CDR3 sequences, with 34% observed a single time. Material for sequencing was blood. Receptors were obtained from a human donor in good health.

The V and J genes are TRBV5-8 and TRBJ2-1; the D is unclear. This CDR3 has 14 residues. CDR1 SGHTS and CDR2 YDEGEE come from the germline V gene. The V gene lost 6 bases and the J gene lost 5 bases, with 15 bases spanning the gap. CDR3 sequence reads: CASTRKSPNNEQFF. The CDR3 region has the DNA TGTGCCAGCACCCGTAAGTCGCCTAACAATGAGCAGTTCTTC. The variable domain in full, completed from reference TRBV5-8 and TRBJ2-1, reads EAGVTQSPTHLIKTRGQQATLRCSPISGHTSVYWYQQALGLGLQFLLWYDEGEERNRGNFPPRFSGRQFPNYSSELNVNALELEDSALYLCASTRKSPNNEQFFGPGTRLTVL.

This clonotype occurred a few times. The chain joins TRBV20-1 to TRBJ1-3, with no clear D. CDR3 length equals 13 residues. In germline, CDR1 is DFQATT, CDR2 SNEGSKA (reference sequence). With 1 base removed from V and 2 bases from J, the gap between germline ends came to 6 bases. CDR3 in amino acids: CSARGGAGNTIYF. CDR3 sequence (DNA): TGCAGTGCTAGAGGAGGAGCTGGAAACACCATATATTTT.

The count of this clonotype is one. The genes are TRBV4-2 and TRBJ2-2, with TRBD2 matching 12 bases. The junction had 12 bases not matched to a gene; V was cut back by 3 bases and J by 7 bases. This CDR3 comprises 18 residues. Germline V gene lookup returns CDR1 LGHNA and CDR2 YNFKEQ. This chain's CDR3 is CASSQALLAGGNIGELFF. CDR3 sequence (DNA): TGTGCCAGCAGCCAGGCCTTACTAGCGGGGGGTAATATCGGGGAGCTGTTTTTT.

This chain uses TRBV6-6 with TRBJ1-5; D is undetermined. The germline V gene encodes CDR1 MNHNY and CDR2 SVGAGI (reference sequence). This CDR3 has 12 residues. The V end lost 9 bases, the J end lost 7 bases, and 13 bases lay between the germline ends. CDR3 region: CASKSREQPQHF. In DNA form, the CDR3 reads TGTGCCAGTAAGTCGAGGGAGCAGCCCCAGCATTTT.

Only one count was recorded for this clonotype. An end of the junction differs from the germline gene, which may be a read error. V and J are TRBV5-1 and TRBJ2-1; possible D gene TRBD2, 5 bases. CDR3 length: 16 amino acids. The germline V gene has CDR1 SGHRS and CDR2 YFSETQ. CDR3 amino acids: CASSLAMREVNNEQFF. The CDR3 DNA follows: TGTGCCAGCAGCTTGGCCATGAGGGAAGTAAACAATGAGCAGTTCTTC.

This chain links TRBV4-3 with TRBJ1-2, with TRBD1 as a possible D gene (5 bases). This CDR3 spans 15 amino acids. Germline assignment: CDR1 LGHNA and CDR2 YSLEER. Trimming shortened V by 0 bases and J by 8 bases, and 16 bases separated the two germline ends. The CDR3 nucleotides are TGCGCCAGCAGCCAAGAATACACAGGCATCTGGGGCTACACCTTC. Residues: CASSQEYTGIWGYTF.

This clonotype was observed a few times. V and J are TRBV7-2 and TRBJ2-3, with 7 bases that match TRBD1. Trimming removed 4 bases from V and 7 bases from J; junction bases left unmatched: 11. Germline-derived CDR1 and CDR2 are SGHTA and FQGNSA. This CDR3 spans 15 amino acids. CDR3 loop: CASSSIPGQSYTQYF. The CDR3, as DNA: TGTGCCAGCAGCTCCATTCCGGGACAGTCATATACGCAGTATTTT.

The DNA for the CDR3 is TGTGCCAGCAGCAGGGACGTTTTGCAAGAGACCCAGTACTTC. This sequence encodes CASSRDVLQETQYF. The genes are TRBV6-5 and TRBJ2-5, with D possibly called TRBD1 or TRBD2 (5 bases each). Per the germline V gene, CDR1 is MNHEY and CDR2 is SVGAGI. CDR3 length: 14 residues. V lost 6 bases and J 2 bases, leaving 13 bases between the germline ends.

This clonotype was seen a handful of times. The chain joins TRBV15 to TRBJ2-1; 7 nucleotides align to TRBD2. Germline-derived CDR1 and CDR2 are LNHNV and YYDKDF (reference sequence). CDR3 size: 16 residues. V shed 0 bases, J shed 4 bases, and the junction held 6 bases outside the gene matches. The CDR3 sequence is CATSRDLASGYNEQFF. Here the CDR3 DNA reads TGTGCCACCAGCAGAGATTTGGCTAGCGGATACAATGAGCAGTTCTTC. Combining the CDR3 with reference TRBV15 and TRBJ2-1 gives the whole variable domain DAMVIQNPRYQVTQFGKPVTLSCSQTLNHNVMYWYQQKSSQAPKLLFHYYDKDFNNEADTPDNFQSRRPNTSFCFLDIRSPGLGDTAMYLCATSRDLASGYNEQFFGPGTRLTVL.

This clonotype was counted between two and nine times. The chain employs TRBV6-5 and TRBJ2-6, with D perhaps TRBD1 or TRBD2 (6 bases each). The CDR3 has 19 residues. The V and J ends lost 0 bases and 1 base respectively, with 16 bases between them. The germline CDR1 and CDR2 sequences are MNHEY and SVGAGI. CDR3 in amino acids: CASSYSPGAGVSGANVLTF. CDR3 coding DNA: TGTGCCAGCAGTTACTCTCCGGGGGCAGGAGTTTCTGGGGCCAACGTCCTGACTTTC.

The V gene is TRBV6-2 or TRBV6-3, the J gene TRBJ2-5; D possibly corresponds to TRBD2 (7 bases). V lost 4 bases to trimming and J lost 2 bases, with 14 bases between them. CDR3 size: 15 residues. CDR1 MNHEY and CDR2 SVGEGT come from the germline V gene. The DNA of the CDR3 is TGTGCCAGCAGTTGGGGGGGGGCCAGACAAGAGACCCAGTACTTC. Translating gives CASSWGGARQETQYF.

This clonotype is classed as medium-sized. The V call is TRBV6-5, the J call TRBJ2-7; weak D call: TRBD1 (6 bases). CDR3 length: 15 residues. The V end was cut by 7 bases, the J end by 4 bases, with 20 bases between. Per germline, CDR1 MNHEY and CDR2 SVGAGI. The DNA of the CDR3 is TGTGCCAGCATCGAACAACACAGGGTTCGATACGAGCAGTACTTC. Amino acid sequence: CASIEQHRVRYEQYF.

There are a few counts of this clonotype. The rearrangement uses TRBV15 and TRBJ2-1; D gene ambiguous. The CDR3 length is 13 residues. Germline V gene lookup returns CDR1 LNHNV and CDR2 YYDKDF (reference sequence). With 1 base removed from V and 8 bases from J, the gap between germline ends came to 9 bases. CDR3 bases: TGTGCCACCAGCAGAGCTTCTCTACATGAGCAGTTCTTC. This gives the protein CATSRASLHEQFF.

This clonotype turned up a few times. The rearrangement joins TRBV5-5 to TRBJ2-2; D ambiguous. CDR3 size: 13 residues. Per the germline V gene, CDR1 is SGHKS and CDR2 is YYEKEE (reference sequence). Trimming removed 1 base at V and 1 base at J, with 2 bases between. As DNA, the CDR3 is TGTGCCAGCAGCTTGCAGAACACCGGGGAGCTGTTTTTT. Its translation is CASSLQNTGELFF.

This clonotype was counted between two and nine times. The chain joins TRBV7-2 to TRBJ1-5; no clear D. In germline, CDR1 is SGHTA, CDR2 FQGNSA. V lost 5 bases to trimming and J lost 5 bases, with 16 bases between them. The CDR3 is made up of 15 amino acids. CDR3 nucleotide sequence: TGTGCCAGCAGCCAAACCGCCCCGGGAGATCAGCCCCAGCATTTT. Translating it yields CASSQTAPGDQPQHF.

The rearrangement links TRBV5-4 to TRBJ2-6; D is uncertain. Germline V gene sequence: CDR1 SGHNT, CDR2 YYREEE (reference sequence). The CDR3 extends over 13 amino acids. Trimming took 9 bases from V and 0 from J, leaving 7 bases between them. CDR3 in amino acids: CATLYSGANVLTF. CDR3 coding DNA: TGTGCCACTCTCTACTCTGGGGCCAACGTCCTGACTTTC.

This clonotype occurred a few times. The rearrangement uses TRBV6-5 and TRBJ2-1; 10 bases line up with TRBD2. V lost 6 bases, J lost 2 bases, and 4 bases stayed unmatched. CDR3 size: 15 residues. Looked up from germline, CDR1 is MNHEY and CDR2 is SVGAGI. The CDR3 nucleotides are TGTGCCAGCAGCCTAGCGGGGGAAACCTACAATGAGCAGTTCTTC. This encodes CASSLAGETYNEQFF.

The V call is TRBV20-1, the J call TRBJ1-2; possible D gene TRBD1, 5 bases. CDR1 DFQATT and CDR2 SNEGSKA come from the germline V gene (reference sequence). The CDR3 is 13 amino acids. Trimming took off 1 base at V and 8 bases at J, with 14 bases between the two ends. In DNA form, the CDR3 reads TGCAGTGCTAGAGGAGGGGCAGGGTACGGCTACACCTTC. Amino acid sequence: CSARGGAGYGYTF.

This clonotype has only one observation. This sequence joins TRBV25-1 and TRBJ1-1; no reliable D call. Between the trimmed V and J ends, which lost 3 bases and 7 bases, there was a span of 18 bases. CDR1 is MGHDK and CDR2 is SYGVNS in the germline V gene. CDR3 length: 15 residues. This CDR3 reads CASSEFRSLMGEAFF. The CDR3 bases are TGTGCCAGCAGTGAGTTCAGAAGCCTGATGGGTGAAGCTTTCTTT.

This clonotype was seen a handful of times. This rearrangement joins TRBV7-2 to TRBJ1-3; D may be TRBD1 (5 bases). V was shortened by 2 bases and J by 4 bases, with 15 bases between the two germline ends. The germline V gene encodes CDR1 SGHTA and CDR2 FQGNSA. The CDR3 consists of 16 residues. The CDR3 loop is CASSLNGRPGGNTIYF. Here the CDR3 DNA reads TGTGCCAGCAGCTTAAACGGGAGACCAGGGGGAAACACCATATATTTT.

The chain carries TRBV28 and TRBJ1-1; D gene uncertain. This CDR3 contains 13 residues. Germline loops: CDR1 MDHEN, CDR2 SYDVKM. V lost 2 bases and J 1 base, leaving 5 bases between the germline ends. The CDR3 region has the DNA TGTGCCAGCAGTTTAGAGGAGAACACTGAAGCTTTCTTT. It is translated as CASSLEENTEAFF.

The chain combines TRBV7-3 with TRBJ1-2; 7 nucleotides match TRBD1. This CDR3 region has 13 residues. V dropped 5 bases and J dropped 8; count of bases not matched to a gene: 8. The germline CDR1 and CDR2 sequences are SGHTA and FQGTGA. The CDR3 sequence is CASSIRQGGGYTF. Here the CDR3 DNA reads TGTGCCAGCAGCATCAGACAGGGCGGCGGCTACACCTTC.

To note about this clonotype: Without the conserved terminal phenylalanine or tryptophan, this CDR3 likely stems from a read error. The J gene is TRBJ2-5, the V gene TRBV7-2; 12 bases are a match to TRBD1. The CDR3 is 15 residues long. CDR1 and CDR2 (germline): SGHTA, FQGNSA. Trimming took 5 bases from V and 4 from J; bases not matched to a gene: 5. Here the CDR3 DNA reads TGTGCCAGCAGCAAGCGGGACAGGGGGCCAGAGACCCAGTACTCC. Translation gives CASSKRDRGPETQYS.

This clonotype has just one count. This rearrangement joins TRBV6-4 to TRBJ2-5; 7 positions agree with TRBD1. The germline V gene encodes CDR1 MRHNA and CDR2 SNTAGT. The length of the CDR3 is 14 residues. V gave up 8 bases and J gave up 5 bases; unmatched junction bases: 11. The CDR3 is CASARTGSSETQYF. CDR3 coding DNA: TGTGCCAGCGCCCGGACAGGCTCTTCGGAGACCCAGTACTTC.

The chain links TRBV6-1 to TRBJ2-3, with 9 positions matching TRBD2. Germline lookup yields CDR1 MNHNS and CDR2 SASEGT. V trimming: 0 bases; J trimming: 4 bases; junction bases outside the gene matches: 2. The CDR3 sequence is 15 residues long. In DNA, the CDR3 is TGTGCCAGCAGTGAAGCGGGCGGGGGGGCAGATACGCAGTATTTT. Residues: CASSEAGGGADTQYF.

On this clonotype: Compared with germline, one end of the junction differs, possibly owing to a read error. This rearrangement joins TRBV4-2 to TRBJ1-4, with 8 bases fitting TRBD1. The CDR3 is made up of 15 amino acids. CDR1 is LGHNA and CDR2 is YNFKEQ in the germline V gene. Here the CDR3 reads CPSSHDRGLDEKLFF. CDR3 in DNA: TGCCCCAGCAGCCACGACAGGGGTTTAGATGAAAAACTGTTTTTT.

This clonotype ranks as medium-sized (0.01 to 0.1%). The chain joins TRBV29-1 to TRBJ1-2; D unresolved. Germline-derived CDR1 and CDR2 are SQVTM and ANQGSEA. The CDR3 spans 13 residues. Deletions cut 6 bases from V and 6 bases from J, with 17 bases between. DNA for the CDR3: TGCAGCGTCAACGGAGGGTGGGTGAATGGCTACACCTTC. Translation gives CSVNGGWVNGYTF.